The 22 T cell receptor beta chains presented below share a single source sample, sequenced in a study of blood T cell repertoires in COVID-19. Sequencing used immunoSEQ multiplex PCR; TCRdb keeps in-frame clones, though not all of them. Among about 290,000 clones listed, roughly 89% were seen once. The material sequenced was peripheral blood. Every receptor here comes from a woman in her twenties or thirties with COVID-19, enrolled during active disease.

This clone was picked up a small number of times. V is TRBV27 and J is TRBJ1-5; the D gene is possibly TRBD1 (6 bases). V dropped 6 bases and J dropped 5 bases, with 11 bases sitting between them. This CDR3 spans 13 amino acids. Germline V lookup: CDR1 MNHEY, CDR2 SMNVEV (reference sequence). CDR3 in amino acids: CASSTGWHQPQHF. As DNA, the CDR3 is TGTGCCAGCAGCACAGGGTGGCATCAGCCCCAGCATTTT.

The V call is TRBV5-1, the J call TRBJ1-4; D unclear. Trimming shortened V by 4 bases and J by 0 bases, and 10 bases separated the two germline ends. Looked up from germline, CDR1 is SGHRS and CDR2 is YFSETQ. The CDR3 runs to 15 residues. CDR3 in DNA: TGCGCCAGCAGCCCGTACTTAGCAACTAATGAAAAACTGTTTTTT. Translation gives CASSPYLATNEKLFF.

This rearrangement joins TRBV7-9 to TRBJ2-3; 9 bases align to TRBD2. The length of the CDR3 is 17 residues. The ends lost 2 bases at V and 0 bases at J; junction bases unmatched: 6. Germline V gives CDR1 SEHNR, CDR2 FQNEAQ (reference sequence). In DNA form, the CDR3 reads TGTGCCAGCAGCTTAAGGTGGGCGGGGGGGAGCACAGATACGCAGTATTTT. It is translated as CASSLRWAGGSTDTQYF.

The rearrangement uses TRBV7-9 and TRBJ1-2; 7 positions agree with TRBD1. The CDR3 length is 16 residues. The V gene end was trimmed by 5 bases and the J gene end by 4 bases; junction bases not matched to a gene: 13. Germline assignment: CDR1 SEHNR and CDR2 FQNEAQ (reference sequence). CDR3: CASSPTPGTAIYGYTF. CDR3 nucleotide sequence: TGTGCCAGCAGCCCGACCCCCGGGACAGCTATCTATGGCTACACCTTC.

This clone was recorded only once. V is TRBV6-5 and J is TRBJ2-7; possible D gene TRBD2, 6 bases. The CDR3 totals 12 residues. Trimming removed 2 bases at V and 7 bases at J, with 9 bases between. Per germline, CDR1 MNHEY and CDR2 SVGAGI. Here the CDR3 reads CASSYPGGEQYF. The CDR3 DNA reads as TGTGCCAGCAGTTACCCCGGGGGAGAGCAGTACTTC.

The chain carries TRBV28 and TRBJ2-7; 8 bases agree with TRBD1. The CDR3 loop spans 14 amino acids. Trimming cost V 10 bases and J 1 base; bases outside gene matches: 9. CDR1 and CDR2 (germline): MDHEN, SYDVKM. CDR3 sequence: CATEGQVKSYEQYF. The CDR3 bases are TGTGCCACCGAGGGACAGGTGAAATCCTACGAGCAGTACTTC.

The genes are TRBV11-1 and TRBJ1-1, with 8 bases lining up with TRBD1. CDR1 is SGHAT, CDR2 FQDESV, per germline (reference sequence). V lost 7 bases, J lost 4 bases, and 8 bases stayed unmatched. The CDR3 totals 14 residues. The CDR3 spells CASTLDRGGTEAFF. The CDR3 DNA follows: TGTGCCAGCACCCTCGACAGGGGTGGCACTGAAGCTTTCTTT.

The chain uses TRBV10-3 and TRBJ1-1, with D maybe TRBD1 (5 bases). Germline V gene sequence: CDR1 ENHRY, CDR2 SYGVKD. The CDR3 consists of 17 residues. V lost 0 bases to trimming and J lost 3 bases, with 17 bases between them. CDR3 amino acids: CAISESKGFTGDTEAFF. The CDR3 DNA is TGTGCCATCAGTGAGTCAAAGGGGTTTACAGGCGACACTGAAGCTTTCTTT.

This clone was found once. Here the CDR3 reads CASNPRGRGPYEQYF. The CDR3 DNA follows: TGTGCCAGCAACCCTAGGGGCAGGGGTCCCTACGAGCAGTACTTC. This chain links TRBV27 with TRBJ2-7; a possible D gene is TRBD1 (6 bases). The length of the CDR3 is 15 residues. Trimming left V 7 bases short and J 2 bases short, with 18 bases between. Germline CDR1 reads MNHEY; CDR2 reads SMNVEV (reference sequence).

The chain carries TRBV7-9 and TRBJ1-4, with a weak D call TRBD1 (6 bases). Germline assignment: CDR1 SEHNR and CDR2 FQNEAQ (reference sequence). The CDR3 has 17 residues. Between the trimmed V and J ends, which lost 6 bases and 0 bases, there was a span of 17 bases. The DNA for the CDR3 is TGTGCCAGCAGTCCCGGGACACAGATTGCAACTAATGAAAAACTGTTTTTT. Translating it yields CASSPGTQIATNEKLFF.

The V call is TRBV7-9, the J call TRBJ2-5; 7 nucleotides match TRBD1. Germline V lookup: CDR1 SEHNR, CDR2 FQNEAQ (reference sequence). J lost 7 bases, V lost 5 bases, and 16 bases had no gene match. The CDR3 loop spans 16 amino acids. DNA of the CDR3: TGTGCCAGCAGCCCGATTATGGGGGACAGATTTTGGACCCAGTACTTC. It translates to CASSPIMGDRFWTQYF.

This clone showed up just once. The chain recombines TRBV7-8 with TRBJ2-1; 13 positions agree with TRBD2. With V trimmed by 5 bases and J by 8 bases, 9 bases remained unmatched. This CDR3 has 16 residues. Per germline, CDR1 SGHVS and CDR2 FQNEAQ. The CDR3 coding sequence is TGTGCCAGCAGCCAACTAGCGGGGGGGCCTGGGGATGAGCAGTTCTTC. Amino acid sequence: CASSQLAGGPGDEQFF.

The gene calls are TRBV3-1 (or the pseudogene TRBV3-2) and TRBJ2-7; D might be TRBD2 (5 bases). This CDR3 region has 16 residues. Germline V gives CDR1 LGHDT, CDR2 YNNKEL (reference sequence). Trimming stripped 3 bases from V and 1 base from J, with 16 bases between. The DNA of the CDR3 is TGTGCCAGCAGCCAGGGAGAGTCGGTAGGATCCTACGAGCAGTACTTC. Protein sequence: CASSQGESVGSYEQYF.

This chain uses TRBV27 with TRBJ2-2; D not certain. The CDR3 is made up of 11 amino acids. Looked up from germline, CDR1 is MNHEY and CDR2 is SMNVEV (reference sequence). Trimming removed 8 bases at V and 5 bases at J, with 6 bases between. This CDR3 reads CASSLTGELFF. In DNA form, the CDR3 reads TGTGCCAGCTCACTAACCGGGGAGCTGTTTTTT.

The V gene is TRBV9, the J gene TRBJ1-2; 9 nucleotides agree with TRBD1. Germline CDR1 and CDR2: SGDLS and YYNGEE. V gave up 4 bases and J gave up 3 bases; unmatched junction bases: 10. This CDR3 is 16 amino acids long. The CDR3 loop reads CASSTRDREGDYGYTF. The DNA of the CDR3 is TGTGCCAGCAGCACCCGGGACAGGGAGGGCGACTATGGCTACACCTTC.

This chain connects TRBV4-2 to TRBJ1-2; 9 positions match TRBD1. The CDR3 runs 14 residues. V was pared by 4 bases and J by 4 bases, with 4 bases of the junction left unmatched. Germline values: CDR1 LGHNA, CDR2 YNFKEQ. The CDR3: CASSRDRAGYGYTF. CDR3 coding DNA: TGTGCCAGCAGCCGGGACAGGGCTGGCTATGGCTACACCTTC.

V and J are TRBV9 and TRBJ2-2; D might be TRBD1 (7 bases). CDR3 length: 14 amino acids. V lost 2 bases to trimming and J lost 6 bases, with 11 bases between them. Germline V gene data show CDR1 as SGDLS and CDR2 as YYNGEE. CDR3 residues: CASSVTGEAGELFF. Here the CDR3 DNA reads TGTGCCAGCAGCGTTACAGGGGAGGCCGGGGAGCTGTTTTTT.

This chain joins TRBV19 and TRBJ1-4; D gene uncertain. The CDR3 contains 14 residues. Trimming took 8 bases from V and 3 from J, leaving 13 bases between them. Germline lookup yields CDR1 LNHDA and CDR2 SQIVND (reference sequence). In DNA form, the CDR3 reads TGTGCCAGTGTTAGTGGGGAGGCTAATGAAAAACTGTTTTTT. Its translation is CASVSGEANEKLFF. Full variable domain (remainder filled in from reference TRBV19 and TRBJ1-4): DGGITQSPKYLFRKEGQNVTLSCEQNLNHDAMYWYRQDPGQGLRLIYYSQIVNDFQKGDIAEGYSVSREKKESFPLTVTSAQKNPTAFYLCASVSGEANEKLFFGSGTQLSVL.

The chain recombines TRBV18 with TRBJ2-7; possible D gene TRBD1, 6 bases. Trimming took off 3 bases at V and 4 bases at J, with 16 bases between the two ends. The CDR3 extends over 15 amino acids. From germline, CDR1 is KGHSH and CDR2 LQKENI. In nucleotides, the CDR3 is TGTGCCAGCTCACCGGAGAATCCAACAGGGTACGAGCAGTACTTC. Residues: CASSPENPTGYEQYF.

The chain joins TRBV19 to TRBJ2-5; 11 positions agree with TRBD2. With V trimmed by 9 bases and J by 5 bases, 8 bases remained unmatched. Germline assignment: CDR1 LNHDA and CDR2 SQIVND (reference sequence). This CDR3 comprises 14 residues. The CDR3 DNA sequence: TGTGCCAGCTCGGGGCTAGCGGGGGGTGAGACCCAGTACTTC. Amino acid sequence: CASSGLAGGETQYF. Together with reference TRBV19 and TRBJ2-5, the CDR3 gives the full variable domain: DGGITQSPKYLFRKEGQNVTLSCEQNLNHDAMYWYRQDPGQGLRLIYYSQIVNDFQKGDIAEGYSVSREKKESFPLTVTSAQKNPTAFYLCASSGLAGGETQYFGPGTRLLVL.

The gene calls are TRBV7-9 and TRBJ2-4; D is possibly TRBD1 (5 bases). Germline CDR1 SEHNR, CDR2 FQNEAQ (reference sequence). Trimming cost V 1 base and J 6 bases, with 10 bases left between them. The CDR3 covers 14 residues. The CDR3 DNA reads as TGTGCCAGCAGCTTAGGGTCTACAGGAAACATTCAGTACTTC. This sequence encodes CASSLGSTGNIQYF.

J is TRBJ2-2 and V is TRBV2; 8 nucleotides line up with TRBD1. Germline lookup yields CDR1 SNHLY and CDR2 FYNNEI. The V segment lost 10 bases and the J segment 0 bases; nucleotides outside the gene matches: 10. The CDR3 is 16 amino acids. The CDR3 DNA sequence: TGTGCCATCAGGACAGGGACGAACGCGAACACCGGGGAGCTGTTTTTT. Its translation is CAIRTGTNANTGELFF.